This is a list of T cell receptor beta chains from one sample in a study of cytomegalovirus exposure and HLA in healthy donors. Produced via immunoSEQ multiplex PCR; TCRdb's table is partial and in-frame only. The repertoire includes 99,000 or so clones, about 80% of them detected once, and under 4.5% sits in the top ten. Sequencing was carried out using PBMCs. The receptor source for this set is a female donor in good health and CMV-seropositive. The CDR3 runs from the conserved cysteine through the conserved F or W. The order of the fields is V gene, J gene, CDR3 length, clone size, D gene, CDR3 DNA, CDR3 protein. D genes are given only for firm matches. Size values are once, few and many counts, or a class for expanded clones, and some rows have none.

V: TRBV5-1
J: TRBJ2-7
length: 16
size: -
D: -
DNA: TGCGCCAGCACCCCTCTCCTCGGACAGAGCTCCTACGAGCAGTACTTC
CDR3: CASTPLLGQSSYEQYF

V: TRBV9
J: TRBJ2-2
length: 20
size: -
D: TRBD2
DNA: TGTGCCAGCAGCGCCACCCCCGGGACTAGCGGGATATCGAACACCGGGGAGCTGTTTTTT
CDR3: CASSATPGTSGISNTGELFF

V: TRBV4-1
J: TRBJ2-1
length: 19
size: -
D: TRBD2
DNA: TGCGCCAGCAGCCAAGTTTTGGGGCGGGGCGGGAGCTCCTACAATGAGCAGTTCTTC
CDR3: CASSQVLGRGGSSYNEQFF

V: TRBV9
J: TRBJ1-1
length: 15
size: -
D: -
DNA: TGTGCCAGCAGCGCCCAGGGGCGAAGGGACACTGAAGCTTTCTTT
CDR3: CASSAQGRRDTEAFF

V: TRBV11-2
J: TRBJ2-1
length: 17
size: -
D: TRBD1
DNA: TGTGCCAGCAGCTTGACTTCTCCGGGACAGGGCCGTAATGAGCAGTTCTTC
CDR3: CASSLTSPGQGRNEQFF

V: TRBV10-2
J: TRBJ2-3
length: 14
size: -
D: -
DNA: TGCGCCAGCAGTGAGACAGGGAGGGCAGATACGCAGTATTTT
CDR3: CASSETGRADTQYF

V: TRBV19
J: TRBJ2-7
length: 16
size: -
D: TRBD2
DNA: TGTGCCAGTAGTAGGACTAGCGGGAGGGCCCGGAGAGAGCAGTACTTC
CDR3: CASSRTSGRARREQYF

V: TRBV6-1
J: TRBJ2-4
length: 12
size: -
D: -
DNA: TGTGCCAGCAGTGGGCAGGTTGATATTCAGTACTTC
CDR3: CASSGQVDIQYF

V: TRBV10-3
J: TRBJ2-3
length: 11
size: -
D: -
DNA: TGTGCCATCGCGGACACAGATACGCAGTATTTT
CDR3: CAIADTDTQYF

V: TRBV6-9
J: TRBJ2-2
length: 14
size: -
D: TRBD2
DNA: TGTGCCAGCCGGTGGGAGGGTGGGACCGGGGAGCTGTTTTTT
CDR3: CASRWEGGTGELFF

V: TRBV5-1
J: TRBJ2-7
length: 13
size: -
D: -
DNA: TGCGCCAGCAGCTTAGCCCCCGCCTACGAGCAGTACTTC
CDR3: CASSLAPAYEQYF

V: TRBV5-1
J: TRBJ2-3
length: 15
size: once
D: -
DNA: TGCGCCAGCAGCTTGGGGCGGGCTAGCACAGATACGCAGTATTTT
CDR3: CASSLGRASTDTQYF

V: TRBV10-3
J: TRBJ1-5
length: 15
size: -
D: -
DNA: TGTGCCATCAGCGCCAGCCAGGGTGGTAATCAGCCCCAGCATTTT
CDR3: CAISASQGGNQPQHF

V: TRBV30
J: TRBJ2-5
length: 14
size: -
D: TRBD2
DNA: TGTGCCTGGAGTGAAAGCGGGAGCGGAAAGACCCAGTACTTC
CDR3: CAWSESGSGKTQYF

V: TRBV7-9
J: TRBJ2-5
length: 15
size: once
D: TRBD1
DNA: TGTGCCAGCAGCTCCGGACAGGGGGCCCCCGGGACCCAGTACTTC
CDR3: CASSSGQGAPGTQYF

V: TRBV6-5
J: TRBJ2-6
length: 15
size: -
D: -
DNA: TGTGCCAGCAGTTACTCGGGTGGGGGGGCCAACGTCCTGCCTTTC
CDR3: CASSYSGGGANVLPF

V: TRBV6-5
J: TRBJ2-6
length: 13
size: -
D: -
DNA: TGTGCCAGCAGAGAGGGTGGGGCCAACGTCCTGACTTTC
CDR3: CASREGGANVLTF

V: TRBV30
J: TRBJ2-3
length: 18
size: -
D: TRBD1
DNA: TGTGCCTGGAGTCGGCTAAATTGGACAGGGAGAAGGGCAGATACGCAGTATTTT
CDR3: CAWSRLNWTGRRADTQYF

V: TRBV29-1
J: TRBJ1-1
length: 15
size: -
D: -
DNA: TGCAGCGTTGAAGAACACGGCGGCCGCGACACTGAAGCTTTCTTT
CDR3: CSVEEHGGRDTEAFF

V: TRBV7-9
J: TRBJ2-7
length: 16
size: once
D: -
DNA: TGTGCCAGCAGCTCCTCCCAGGGAAAAGGGGCCTACGAGCAGTACTTC
CDR3: CASSSSQGKGAYEQYF

V: TRBV6-6
J: TRBJ2-5
length: 16
size: -
D: TRBD2
DNA: TGTGCCAGCAAACGGGGACTAGCGGGTTTTGGGGAGACCCAGTACTTC
CDR3: CASKRGLAGFGETQYF

V: TRBV5-1
J: TRBJ1-4
length: 15
size: -
D: TRBD1
DNA: TGCGCCAGCAGCTACCTGACAGGGTCTAAGGAAAAACTGTTTTTT
CDR3: CASSYLTGSKEKLFF

V: TRBV29-1
J: TRBJ2-7
length: 17
size: -
D: -
DNA: TGCAGCGTTGAAGGTTCCAAAGACAGCCTAAGCTCCTACGAGCAGTACTTC
CDR3: CSVEGSKDSLSSYEQYF

V: TRBV2
J: TRBJ2-7
length: 15
size: few
D: TRBD2
DNA: TGTGCCAGCAGTCCCACTAGCGGCCTCTCCTACGAGCAGTACTTC
CDR3: CASSPTSGLSYEQYF

V: TRBV15
J: TRBJ1-1
length: 15
size: -
D: -
DNA: TGTGCCACCAGCAGAGTCGTACAGGAAAACACTGAAGCTTTCTTT
CDR3: CATSRVVQENTEAFF

V: TRBV6-5
J: TRBJ1-4
length: 16
size: -
D: -
DNA: TGTGCCAGCAGTTATTTGAGCCGAGCAACTAATGAAAAACTGTTTTTT
CDR3: CASSYLSRATNEKLFF

V: TRBV25-1
J: TRBJ1-1
length: 14
size: -
D: -
DNA: TGTGCCAGCAGTGAGAGTAGTAGGGGCACTGAAGCTTTCTTT
CDR3: CASSESSRGTEAFF

V: TRBV28
J: TRBJ1-4
length: 16
size: -
D: TRBD1
DNA: TGTGCCAGCAGAATCCGGAGACAGGGGAGCTCAGAAAAACTGTTTTTT
CDR3: CASRIRRQGSSEKLFF

V: TRBV7-9
J: TRBJ2-3
length: 13
size: once
D: -
DNA: TGTGCCAGCAGCGTTCCGAGGTCCGATACGCAGTATTTT
CDR3: CASSVPRSDTQYF

V: TRBV30
J: TRBJ1-1
length: 16
size: -
D: TRBD1
DNA: TGTGCCTGGAGTGGGACAGGGGGTCGCCTCAGCACTGAAGCTTTCTTT
CDR3: CAWSGTGGRLSTEAFF

V: TRBV15
J: TRBJ1-1
length: 16
size: -
D: TRBD1
DNA: TGTGCCACCAGCCCCCGGGACAGGGGATTGAACACTGAAGCTTTCTTT
CDR3: CATSPRDRGLNTEAFF

V: TRBV28
J: TRBJ2-7
length: 17
size: -
D: TRBD2
DNA: TGTGCCAGCAGCCTACTAGCGGGGGCCGCACACCCATACGAGCAGTACTTC
CDR3: CASSLLAGAAHPYEQYF

V: TRBV5-4
J: TRBJ2-5
length: 14
size: -
D: -
DNA: TGTGCCAGCAGCTTGAAGGCAGGCCAAGAGACCCAGTACTTC
CDR3: CASSLKAGQETQYF

V: TRBV29-1
J: TRBJ2-5
length: 12
size: -
D: -
DNA: TGCAGCTCCGCTAGGACAGAAGAGACCCAGTACTTC
CDR3: CSSARTEETQYF

V: TRBV10-1
J: TRBJ1-5
length: 13
size: -
D: -
DNA: TGCGCCAGCAAGGAGGAAACCAATCAGCCCCAGCATTTT
CDR3: CASKEETNQPQHF